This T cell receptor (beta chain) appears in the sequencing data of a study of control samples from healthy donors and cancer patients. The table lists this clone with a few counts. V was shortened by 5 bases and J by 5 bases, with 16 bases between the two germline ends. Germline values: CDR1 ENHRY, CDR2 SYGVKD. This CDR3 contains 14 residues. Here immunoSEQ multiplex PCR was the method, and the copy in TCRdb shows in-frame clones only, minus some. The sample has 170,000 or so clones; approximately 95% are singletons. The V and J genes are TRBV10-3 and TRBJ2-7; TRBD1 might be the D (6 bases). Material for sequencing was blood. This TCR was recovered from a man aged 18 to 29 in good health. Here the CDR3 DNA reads TGTGCCATCAGTTACAACCGGGACAAGGACGAGCAGTACTTC. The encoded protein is CAISYNRDKDEQYF.